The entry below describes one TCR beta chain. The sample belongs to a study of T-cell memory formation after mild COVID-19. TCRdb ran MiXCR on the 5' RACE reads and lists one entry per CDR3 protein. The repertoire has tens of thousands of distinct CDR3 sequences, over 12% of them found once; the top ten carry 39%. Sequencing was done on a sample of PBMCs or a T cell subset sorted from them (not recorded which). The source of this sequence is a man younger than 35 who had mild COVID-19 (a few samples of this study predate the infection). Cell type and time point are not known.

The CDR3 DNA follows: TGCAGCGTTGAAGACCCACGGACTAGCGGGGGCACAGATACGCAGTATTTT. Protein: CSVEDPRTSGGTDTQYF. V and J are TRBV29-1 and TRBJ2-3; TRBD2 agrees at 12 bases. Trimming cost V 0 bases and J 1 base; bases outside gene matches: 5. The V gene's germline CDR1 is SQVTM and CDR2 ANQGSEA. The CDR3 covers 17 residues.